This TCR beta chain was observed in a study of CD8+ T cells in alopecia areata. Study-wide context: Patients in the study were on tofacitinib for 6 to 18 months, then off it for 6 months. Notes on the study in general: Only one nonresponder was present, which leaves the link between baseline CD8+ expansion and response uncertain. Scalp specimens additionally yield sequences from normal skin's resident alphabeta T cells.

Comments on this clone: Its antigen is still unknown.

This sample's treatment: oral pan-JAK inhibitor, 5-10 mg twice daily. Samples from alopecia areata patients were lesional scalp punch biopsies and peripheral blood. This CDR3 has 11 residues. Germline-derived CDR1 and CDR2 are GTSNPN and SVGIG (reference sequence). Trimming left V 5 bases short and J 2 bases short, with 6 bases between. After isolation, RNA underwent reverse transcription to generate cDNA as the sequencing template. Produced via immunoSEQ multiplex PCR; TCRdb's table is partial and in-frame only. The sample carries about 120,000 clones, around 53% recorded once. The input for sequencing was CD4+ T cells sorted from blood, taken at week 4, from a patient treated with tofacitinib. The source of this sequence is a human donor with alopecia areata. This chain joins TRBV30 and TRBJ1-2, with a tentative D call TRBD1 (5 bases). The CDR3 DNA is TGTGCCTGGCAGGGAAACTATGGCTACACCTTC. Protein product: CAWQGNYGYTF.